The rows below give T cell receptor beta chains drawn from one sample of a study of T-cell memory formation after mild COVID-19. TCRdb independently ran MiXCR on the 5' RACE reads; one entry per CDR3 protein. This table has 250,000 to 350,000 distinct CDR3 sequences, roughly 16% appearing once. Sequencing input: PBMCs or a T cell subset sorted from them (not recorded which). The receptors were sampled from a man aged 18 to 29 who had mild COVID-19 (a few samples of this study predate the infection). Cell type and time point are not known. Both conserved end residues are part of each CDR3. A D gene is named only where the DNA matches it firmly. Part of the rows lack a size; the others show once, few, many or a class for expanded clones.

V gene	clone size	J gene	D gene	CDR3 protein	CDR3 DNA
TRBV4-1	once	TRBJ2-3	.	CASSQVQDTQYF	TGCGCCAGCAGCCAAGTGCAAGATACGCAGTATTTT
TRBV5-6	few	TRBJ2-3	.	CASSFEAVTDTQYF	TGTGCCAGCAGCTTTGAAGCGGTCACAGATACGCAGTATTTT
TRBV19	.	TRBJ1-2	.	CASSVTWSPPGYTF	TGTGCCAGTAGTGTGACATGGAGTCCTCCTGGCTACACCTTC
TRBV29-1	many	TRBJ2-2	.	CSVEWGGELFF	TGCAGCGTTGAATGGGGCGGGGAGCTGTTTTTT
TRBV27	few	TRBJ2-2	.	CASRSRRGEGTGELFF	TGTGCCAGCCGGAGCCGACGCGGGGAAGGCACCGGGGAGCTGTTTTTT
TRBV20-1	few	TRBJ2-3	.	CSAGSGRDTQYF	TGCAGTGCTGGCTCAGGGAGAGATACGCAGTATTTT
TRBV4-3	.	TRBJ2-7	.	CASSQDVVGVYEQYF	TGCGCCAGCAGCCAAGATGTTGTGGGGGTCTACGAGCAGTACTTC
TRBV4-1	.	TRBJ1-1	TRBD1	CASSQVGMTGLRTEAFF	TGCGCCAGCAGCCAAGTGGGGATGACAGGGTTAAGGACTGAAGCTTTCTTT
TRBV7-2	few	TRBJ1-1	.	CASMKRGGVGTEAFF	TGTGCCAGCATGAAAAGGGGGGGAGTAGGCACTGAAGCTTTCTTT
TRBV5-1	few	TRBJ2-1	.	CASSLVPVSRNSNGNEQFF	TGCGCCAGCAGCTTGGTTCCTGTGAGCAGGAATTCGAATGGCAATGAGCAGTTCTTC
TRBV7-2	few	TRBJ2-2	.	CASTPSGDTGELFF	TGTGCCAGCACCCCATCGGGGGACACCGGGGAGCTGTTTTTT
TRBV7-2	.	TRBJ1-2	.	CASSLGPSLGYGYTF	TGTGCCAGCAGCCTAGGACCTTCCCTGGGCTATGGCTACACCTTC
TRBV11-2	many	TRBJ2-1	.	CASSLGRYNEQFF	TGTGCCAGCAGCTTAGGACGGTACAATGAGCAGTTCTTC
TRBV6-2/TRBV6-3	many	TRBJ1-2	.	CASSPWGPEGYTF	TGTGCCAGCAGCCCCTGGGGGCCGGAGGGCTACACCTTC
TRBV5-1	.	TRBJ2-3	TRBD2	CASSLIGRVTDTQYF	TGCGCCAGCAGTCTGATAGGGAGGGTGACAGATACGCAGTATTTT
TRBV5-1	many	TRBJ2-2	TRBD1	CASSLDRGAGELFF	TGCGCCAGCAGCTTAGACAGGGGCGCCGGGGAGCTGTTTTTT
TRBV11-2	.	TRBJ1-6	.	CASSLMAGAKRPRSPLHF	TGTGCCAGCAGCTTAATGGCCGGGGCGAAACGGCCCAGGTCACCCCTCCACTTT
TRBV20-1	.	TRBJ2-7	.	CSAPNRLAPYEQYF	TGCAGTGCCCCGAACCGCTTAGCTCCCTACGAGCAGTACTTC
TRBV11-3	.	TRBJ2-3	.	CASSHPAGDTQYF	TGTGCCAGCAGCCACCCGGCGGGAGATACGCAGTATTTT
TRBV6-5	.	TRBJ2-2	.	CASSYSPGADTGELFF	TGTGCCAGCAGTTACTCCCCGGGGGCGGACACCGGGGAGCTGTTTTTT
TRBV4-3	.	TRBJ2-1	.	CASSQDLTAPSSYNEQFF	TGCGCCAGCAGCCAAGACCTGACGGCTCCAAGCTCCTACAATGAGCAGTTCTTC
TRBV7-6	.	TRBJ2-5	TRBD2	CASSPRGGYQETQYF	TGTGCCAGCAGCCCTCGGGGGGGGTACCAAGAGACCCAGTACTTC
TRBV7-6	.	TRBJ2-1	.	CASSRAGGSEQFF	TGTGCCAGCAGCCGCGCCGGGGGCTCGGAGCAGTTCTTC
TRBV9	few	TRBJ1-6	.	CASSAQSRSPLHF	TGTGCCAGCAGCGCCCAGAGTCGATCACCCCTCCACTTT
TRBV7-3	.	TRBJ2-3	TRBD2	CASSPNGGAADTQYF	TGTGCCAGCAGCCCCAACGGGGGGGCCGCAGATACGCAGTATTTT
TRBV12-3/TRBV12-4	.	TRBJ1-1	.	CASKRELFGF	TGTGCCAGCAAGAGGGAATTGTTTGGTTTT
TRBV27	.	TRBJ1-1	TRBD1	CASSLTGGSTEAFF	TGTGCCAGCAGTTTAACAGGGGGAAGCACTGAAGCTTTCTTT
TRBV6-2/TRBV6-3	.	TRBJ1-2	.	CASSYFNGGYTF	TGTGCCAGCAGTTACTTCAACGGTGGCTACACCTTC
TRBV4-1	many	TRBJ2-3	TRBD2	CASSQELTSQDTQYF	TGCGCCAGCAGCCAAGAATTGACTAGCCAGGATACGCAGTATTTT
TRBV14	.	TRBJ1-2	TRBD1	CASSPGRDSSNYGYTF	TGTGCCAGCAGCCCCGGGCGGGACAGTTCTAACTATGGCTACACCTTC